The TCR beta chain described here comes from a study of T cell repertoires in cytomegalovirus infection. As concerns this clonotype: Its matching antigen is unknown.

General observations from the study: HLA-C-restricted CMV clonotypes gave the most frequent clonotype in two of eight donors.

CDR1 and CDR2 from the germline V gene are MNHEY and SVGEGT. V lost 5 bases and J 5 bases, leaving 18 bases between the germline ends. There are 15 residues in the CDR3. TCRdb re-derived calls from the reads in MiXCR, one entry per CDR3 protein. The profile covers approximately 630,000 distinct CDR3 sequences, with 24% appearing a single time and 6.5% to 10% taken by the ten largest. V and J are TRBV6-2 or TRBV6-3 and TRBJ1-2; TRBD1 is a possible D gene (6 bases). Material for sequencing was CD8+ T cells from PBMCs. The source of this sequence is a human donor in good health (CMV status not recorded). Some clones in this sample may be carry-over from other donors' samples. In nucleotides, the CDR3 is TGTGCCAGCAGTCCTCCTCTAGCCAGGGGATATGGCTACACCTTC. Its translation: CASSPPLARGYGYTF.